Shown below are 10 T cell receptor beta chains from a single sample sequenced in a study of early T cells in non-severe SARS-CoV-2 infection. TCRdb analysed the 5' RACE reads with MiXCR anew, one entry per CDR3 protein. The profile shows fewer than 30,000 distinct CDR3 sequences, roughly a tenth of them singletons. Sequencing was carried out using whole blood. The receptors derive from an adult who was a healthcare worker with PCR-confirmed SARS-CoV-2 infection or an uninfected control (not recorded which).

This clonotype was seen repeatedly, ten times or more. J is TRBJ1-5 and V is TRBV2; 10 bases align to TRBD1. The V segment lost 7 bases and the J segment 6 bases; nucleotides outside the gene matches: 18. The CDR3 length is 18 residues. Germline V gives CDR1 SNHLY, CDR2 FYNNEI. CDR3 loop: CASNPGQGSTRQGQPQHF. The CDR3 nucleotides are TGTGCCAGCAATCCGGGACAGGGGAGTACTAGGCAGGGTCAGCCCCAGCATTTT.

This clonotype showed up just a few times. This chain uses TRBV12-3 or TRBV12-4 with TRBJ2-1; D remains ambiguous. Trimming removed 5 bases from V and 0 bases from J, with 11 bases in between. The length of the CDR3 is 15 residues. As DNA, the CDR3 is TGTGCCAGCAGTCCAACCACCATCTCCTACAATGAGCAGTTCTTC. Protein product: CASSPTTISYNEQFF.

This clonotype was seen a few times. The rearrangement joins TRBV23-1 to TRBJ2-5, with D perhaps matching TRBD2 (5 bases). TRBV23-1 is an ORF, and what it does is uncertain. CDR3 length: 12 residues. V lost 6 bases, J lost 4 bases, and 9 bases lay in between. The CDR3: CASSKGAETQYF. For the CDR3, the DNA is TGCGCCAGCAGCAAGGGAGCAGAGACCCAGTACTTC.

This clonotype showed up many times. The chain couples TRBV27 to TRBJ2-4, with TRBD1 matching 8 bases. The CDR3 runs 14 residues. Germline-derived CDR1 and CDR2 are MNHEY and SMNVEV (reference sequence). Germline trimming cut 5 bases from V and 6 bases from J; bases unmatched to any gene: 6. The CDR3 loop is CASSPLQGVNIQYF. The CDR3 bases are TGTGCCAGCAGTCCGTTACAGGGGGTAAACATTCAGTACTTC.

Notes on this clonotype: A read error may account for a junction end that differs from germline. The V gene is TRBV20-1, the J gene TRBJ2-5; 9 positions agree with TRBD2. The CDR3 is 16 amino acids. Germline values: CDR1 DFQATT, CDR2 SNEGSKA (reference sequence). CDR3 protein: CSARDALAGYQETQYF. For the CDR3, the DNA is TGTAGTGCTAGAGATGCGCTAGCGGGGTACCAAGAGACCCAGTACTTC.

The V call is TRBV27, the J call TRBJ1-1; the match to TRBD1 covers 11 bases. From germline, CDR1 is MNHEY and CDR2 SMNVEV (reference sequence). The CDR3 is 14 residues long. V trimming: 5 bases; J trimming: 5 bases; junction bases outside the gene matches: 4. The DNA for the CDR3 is TGTGCCAGCAGTGGACAGGGGGCCTGGACTGAAGCTTTCTTT. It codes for CASSGQGAWTEAFF.

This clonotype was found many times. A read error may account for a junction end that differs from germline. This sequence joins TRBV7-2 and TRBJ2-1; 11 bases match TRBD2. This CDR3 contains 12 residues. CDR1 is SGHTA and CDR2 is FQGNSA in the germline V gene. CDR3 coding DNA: TGTGCCAGCAGCTTAAGGACTAGCGGGTCTCACTTC. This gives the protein CASSLRTSGSHF.

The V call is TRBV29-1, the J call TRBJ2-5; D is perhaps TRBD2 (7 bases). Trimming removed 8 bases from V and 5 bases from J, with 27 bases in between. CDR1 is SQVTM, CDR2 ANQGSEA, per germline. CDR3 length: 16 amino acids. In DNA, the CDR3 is TGCAGCATAAGGGGGGGACTCGCGGAGATTCTTGAGACCCAGTACTTC. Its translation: CSIRGGLAEILETQYF.

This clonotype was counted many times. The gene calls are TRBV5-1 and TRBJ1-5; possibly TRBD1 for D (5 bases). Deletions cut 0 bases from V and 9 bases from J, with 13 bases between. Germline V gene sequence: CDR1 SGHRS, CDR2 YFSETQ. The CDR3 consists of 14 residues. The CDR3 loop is CASSLESAGGPQHF. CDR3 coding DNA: TGCGCCAGCAGCTTGGAGTCGGCCGGGGGGCCCCAGCATTTT.

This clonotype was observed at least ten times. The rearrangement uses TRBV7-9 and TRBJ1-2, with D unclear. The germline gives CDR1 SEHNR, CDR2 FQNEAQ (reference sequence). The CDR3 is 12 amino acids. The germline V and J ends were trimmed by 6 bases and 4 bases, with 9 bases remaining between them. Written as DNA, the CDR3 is TGTGCCAGCAGTCTCCGAGCCTATGGCTACACCTTC. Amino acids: CASSLRAYGYTF. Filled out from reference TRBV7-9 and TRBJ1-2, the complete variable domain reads DTGVSQNPRHKITKRGQNVTFRCDPISEHNRLYWYRQTLGQGPEFLTYFQNEAQLEKSRLLSDRFSAERPKGSFSTLEIQRTEQGDSAMYLCASSLRAYGYTFGSGTRLTVV.